The present T cell receptor (beta chain) was sequenced within a study of cytomegalovirus exposure and HLA in healthy donors. Note on this clone: Its antigen is as yet unknown.

The length of the CDR3 is 13 residues. Germline V gives CDR1 GTSNPN, CDR2 SVGIG (reference sequence). Study-level points and caveats: A missense DCLRE1C variant was associated with V- and J-gene trimming of TCR beta chains in a later analysis, and an independent cohort replicated the association.

Both 60 Vbeta primers and 13 Jbeta primers went into the PCR. Here immunoSEQ multiplex PCR was the method, and the copy in TCRdb shows in-frame clones only, minus some. Its clone listing holds some 75,000 clones. V is TRBV30 and J is TRBJ2-3, with TRBD2 identical over 7 bases. The sequence derives from a boy under 18 in good health and CMV-seronegative. What was sequenced was PBMCs. In DNA, the CDR3 is TGTGCATCACGCGGGGGTTCCACAGATACGCAGTATTTT. Encoded protein: CASRGGSTDTQYF.